The present T cell receptor (beta chain) was sequenced within a study of blood T cells in healthy people across ages. Samples each yielded at least 5 micrograms of total RNA. This clonotype appeared once. Alongside a J-beta primer mix, a sample-barcoded 5' primer served in a second PCR lasting about 7 to 11 cycles. From the 5' RACE reads, TCRdb called clonotypes with MiXCR, one entry per CDR3 protein. The table has 600,000 to 850,000 distinct CDR3 sequences, more than 40% seen once; the top ten hold 20% to 25%. Germline values: CDR1 SGHAT, CDR2 FQNNGV. The CDR3 totals 14 residues. The receptor was derived from a woman aged 55 to 70 in good health. Sequenced: blood. V gene TRBV11-2 combines with J gene TRBJ2-7, with D tentatively TRBD1 (6 bases). The J call may be mistaken, given a closer DNA end match to TRBJ2-5. The CDR3 DNA is TGTGCCAGCAATAAGCCGGACAGAGAAGAGACCCAGTACTTC. Protein product: CASNKPDREETQYF.